This entry features one TCR beta chain sequence. Its specificity is not known. At one boundary the junction diverges from the germline segment, which might be a read error. The CDR3 consists of 15 residues. The germline CDR1 and CDR2 sequences are MNHNS and SASEGT. A primer in the constant region served to generate TCR beta cDNA from roughly 550 ng of total RNA. Researchers made the TCR beta libraries by running three nested multiplex PCR rounds with slightly modified ARM-PCR. Running nine to ten cycles apiece, the first two PCR rounds relied on TRBV1-TRBV30 forward primers together with a C-beta reverse primer. TCRdb used MiXCR to reprocess the multiplex PCR reads, holding one entry per CDR3 protein. The sample consists of more than 85,000 distinct CDR3 sequences, about four fifths of them appearing once. The tissue used was unsorted bulk material of about 19-33 mg. RNA and DNA were co-extracted from it with the AllPrep DNA/RNA mini kit.

This entry is derived from a study of tumor-infiltrating lymphocytes in primary liver carcinoma. Study-level background: Between roughly 4.2 and 10 cm across, the tumors were all of stage T1-T3 N0M0.

Study results and limitations: Blood trailed tumors significantly in top-250-clone fraction (p = 0.039).

The sample taken for sequencing was liver tumor tissue from sampling region 3. The subset denotes: tumor region T3, left-lateral pole. The chain links TRBV6-1 to TRBJ2-6; D is ambiguous. The sequence came from a man aged 35 to 55 with primary liver carcinoma and hepatitis B virus infection. Here the CDR3 DNA reads TGCGCCAGCAGTGTATTCTCCCTAGGGGCCAACGTCCTGACTTTC. It is translated as CASSVFSLGANVLTF.